This T cell receptor (beta chain) was captured by sequencing in a study of cytomegalovirus exposure and HLA in healthy donors (dated by TCRdb to the late 2010s). Concerning the study at large: In an earlier analysis of 587 of the donors, 276 Gb of sequence data and 117 million unique TCR beta sequences from about 179 million T cells were reported. The number of typed donors differed by locus: about 629-630 for A, B, C, DRB1 and DQB1; approximately 530 for DQA1; approximately 610 for DPA1; and some 430 for DPB1. Among 300 to 450 genotyped donors of the cohort, an average of approximately 240,000 unique TCR beta nucleotide sequences were sequenced per donor, roughly 18% of them non-productive. The study aimed to test whether cataloging public T cell receptors could reveal signatures of past pathogen exposure. Rather than drawing on any new phenotypic data, the later analysis identified candidate immune exposures from TCR beta sequences and the way those sequences occurred across donors. Donor age, sex, ethnicity and CMV serostatus were collected together with the repertoire data. The study profiled the T cell repertoires of under 850 subjects by immunosequencing and related them to cytomegalovirus serostatus. Of the roughly 400 genotyped donors, approximately 81% were placed in the genetic ancestry cluster associated with self-reported Caucasian donors. In an earlier analysis of 587 of the donors, high-throughput TCR beta sequencing was used to judge whether each TCR beta V gene segment behaved as functional or pseudogenic. Genome-wide SNP genotypes for about three fifths of the 666 donors were used in a later genetic analysis, which treated that subset as a discovery cohort. A separate validation cohort of about 110 different subjects was used in addition to the 666-subject first cohort. In a later analysis, previously published TCR beta repertoires from 666 donors were re-analyzed and high-resolution HLA genotyping was added so that TCR occurrence patterns could be studied. About 280 gigabases of sequencing data and approximately 85 million unique TCR sequences were included in an early release covering about 600 HLA-typed donors. HLA typing covered class I and class II loci at four-digit resolution. Every repertoire in the discovery cohort had been generated on one and the same sequencing platform. Four or five DR-DQ haplotypes were handled as single units for association and clustering, since linkage in the cohort was strong. To predict cytomegalovirus infection status, the study combined high-throughput TCR immunosequencing, statistical association of individual TCRs with disease status, and machine learning.

A remark on this clone: This receptor's antigen is unknown. Nothing much larger sits one base from this clone, and base qualities are not available.

The germline V gene yields LGHNA for CDR1 and YSLEER for CDR2. Including cysteine and phenylalanine, the CDR3 has 15 amino acids. Left in the record is the CDR3 DNA by itself, 45 bases read in frame from the first base. V is clipped by 1 base and J by 0 bases, and the sequence between their germline boundaries is 10 bases long. Findings and caveats that apply to the study as a whole: Across donors, most TCR sequences were observed very rarely, whereas some public TCRs were present in many individuals. At a false discovery rate of 0.05, a later analysis linked about 17,000 TCR beta sequences to specific HLA alleles. Some IMGT-functional V segments, including TRBV6-2 and TRBV6-3, could not be told apart with the 87-base-pair reads, so those segments were excluded. Several of the top co-occurrence clusters appeared to be linked to parvovirus B19, influenza, CMV and Epstein-Barr virus, according to a later analysis. A group of highly shared sequence variants was considered likely to be a technical artifact of the sequencing pipeline. Linkage disequilibrium might explain the correlated functional status among segregating V segments, but an unknown experimental factor could not be excluded. In a later genetic analysis, a missense DCLRE1C variant was associated with V-gene and J-gene trimming of TCR beta chains, and the association was replicated in an independent cohort. According to a later genetic analysis, donors in an Asian-associated ancestry cluster had fewer N-insertions in productive TCRs than the approximately 690-donor mean. Sequencing depth was assumed to be roughly uniform across donors in the presence/absence analyses, though that assumption may not hold. HLA typing was unavailable for some donors at each locus, so association tests used only the typed subset. The earlier analysis of a few hundred of the donors excluded 15 to 20 rarely observed V segments, including chromosome 9 orphons, because counts were too low. The cohort was sequenced for TCR beta chains only, and without alpha or paired-chain data the features that could be detected were limited. A further reported finding was that TCR beta sequences accurately predicted the HLA-A and HLA-B alleles for most subjects in the first cohort. In vitro tests confirmed that a few of the cytomegalovirus-associated TCR beta chains recognize cytomegalovirus antigens. According to the authors, the approach could potentially be generalized to other disease states and immunological phenotypes. In an earlier analysis of roughly 560 of the donors, most TCR beta V segments were observed in productive rearrangements about 87% or about 30% of the time, broadly matching IMGT annotations. According to a later analysis, TCR association rates differed among HLA loci, with DRB1 alleles showing the most associated TCRs and HLA-C alleles showing the fewest. The classifier was reported to diagnose cytomegalovirus status with high specificity and sensitivity in both the original cohort and the validation cohort. When HLA alleles, especially DR and DQ, strongly co-occurred, TCR associations were difficult to assign to individual alleles. A later analysis found that most CMV-associated TCR beta chains appeared HLA-restricted, with HLA associations seemingly driven largely by CMV exposure. In a later analysis, HLA-associated TCR beta chains showed more clonal expansion and lower generation probabilities than non-associated chains that were equally common. The study gave a list of more than 150 TCR beta chains associated with cytomegalovirus. The only immune exposure information available for the cohort was CMV serostatus.

The cohort consisted of 666 healthy bone marrow donors. Cohort members were all nominally healthy when sampled, although unrecorded immune exposures were likely present. The donor tested CMV seronegative, placing the donor among the 300 to 450 seronegative members of the cohort. A peripheral blood sample was provided by each donor, and peripheral blood mononuclear cells were used for TCR beta sequencing. The Qiagen DNeasy Blood Extraction Kit was used to extract genomic DNA from the blood cell samples. Library preparation used the immunoSEQ multiplex PCR assay. For the multiplex PCR, a mixture combining 60 forward primers for TCR Vbeta segments and 13 reverse primers for TCR Jbeta segments was used. Amplification of the CDR3 region of rearranged TCR beta genes was performed with a multiplex PCR assay on genomic DNA. The Illumina HiSeq System was used to sequence the amplified TCR beta libraries as 87-base-pair reads. The authors' analysis ran thus. Across the 670 or so repertoires, a later analysis counted tens of millions of unique TCR beta chains, 8.5 million to 12 million of which were shared by at least two donors. Raw reads were error-corrected and collapsed into unique sequences by a nearest-neighbor algorithm in which closely related sequences were merged to remove PCR and sequencing errors. Alignment of CDR3 sequences to IMGT reference sequences was used to assign V, D and J gene segments. For a sequence to be retained, a match of at least six nucleotides was required to both a V gene segment and a J gene segment. Rearrangements were classified as productive when the CDR3 lacked stop codons and remained in frame with V and J, and all other rearrangements were classified as non-productive. CDR3 was defined according to IMGT convention as the region running from the second conserved V-encoded cysteine to the conserved J-encoded phenylalanine. Sequences without an unambiguous match to a single V gene segment were excluded from the earlier analysis of about 640 of the donors. In an earlier analysis of several hundred of the donors, V segments were called functional above 56.7% productive rearrangements and were called segregating when the between-donor standard deviation exceeded 5%. A statistical classification framework was developed to diagnose cytomegalovirus status using the catalog of TCR beta chain sequences. A later analysis assigned V and J genes by comparing TCR nucleotide sequences with IMGT/GENE-DB human TR gene sequences. The TCRdist pipeline was used in a later analysis to assign CDR3 sequences and most-parsimonious VDJ recombination scenarios. In a later analysis, every TCR beta chain was defined by the combination of its CDR3 amino acid sequence and its V-gene family, and reads without a unique V-gene family were dropped. To address suspected cross-contamination and a sequencing artifact, a later analysis removed a few hundred highly shared, low-generation-probability nucleotide sequences. In a later analysis, a clonal expansion index was calculated for each public chain from normalized within-repertoire ranks of inferred template counts. Generation probabilities in a later analysis came from a VDJ recombination model fitted to out-of-frame rearrangements, and those results were checked against IGoR. Hypergeometric tests were used in a later analysis to score TCR-TCR, TCR-HLA and TCR-CMV co-occurrence, with a repertoire-size bias correction applied to the TCR pairs. A later analysis estimated false discovery rates by permuting HLA or CMV assignments 20 times. In a later analysis, co-occurring TCRs were grouped with DBSCAN, and TCRdist sequence similarity was added when clustering was performed within HLA-allele-positive subsets. For co-occurrence clustering, repertoires with fewer than 30,000 or more than 120,000 public chains were excluded, along with roughly 5 repertoires with anomalous nucleotide sharing. TCRdb provides this immuneACCESS table in a form limited to in-frame rearrangements. Some clones are lacking; in checked studies, under half of them reflect an unresolved V gene, and why the rest are absent is not known. V, J and clone size were drawn from that table, and D and trimming were deduced from the DNA. The sample has about 130,000 clones on record, approximately 90% of them singletons. The top ten clones comprise 4% to 6.5% of the sample.

This sequence originates from a woman in her twenties or thirties in good health and CMV-seronegative. The receptor chain draws on TRBV4-3 and TRBJ2-7, with TRBD2 perhaps the D gene, on 5 matching bases. Specimen: PBMCs. The CDR3 region: CASSQGLGDSYEQYF. The nucleotide sequence reads as follows: TGCGCCAGCAGCCAAGGGCTCGGGGACTCCTACGAGCAGTACTTC.